This T cell receptor beta chain stems from a study of Ad26.COV2.S vaccination and SARS-CoV-2 variants. The CDR3 runs to 16 residues. The germline CDR1 and CDR2 sequences are MGHDK and SYGVNS. J was trimmed by 0 bases and V by 6 bases; bases with no gene match: 10. Noted treatment: 15 to 20 received Ad26.COV2.S at low or high dose, single or two shots; a few received placebo; per-sample allocation not given. Each sample was drawn 63 days after the first injection (of vaccine or placebo). As regards this clone: The target antigen is unknown.

Regarding the study as a whole: After vaccination, reports described spike-specific CD8+ and CD4+ T cell responses as showing substantial breadth. Total T cell responses may have been underestimated by the TCR breadth and depth analyses.

The protocol was immunoSEQ multiplex PCR, while the TCRdb copy is restricted to in-frame clones and leaves out a portion. The profile covers roughly 420,000 clones, with approximately 89% appearing a single time and about 2.5% taken by the ten largest. This specimen consisted of peripheral blood, obtained in a trial of Ad26.COV2.S vaccine versus placebo. This receptor was obtained from a person aged 18-60 years who received the Ad26.COV2.S COVID-19 vaccine or a placebo. The chain combines TRBV25-1 with TRBJ2-5, with TRBD2 matching over 7 bases. The CDR3 here is CASRKTQRDHQETQYF. Written as DNA, the CDR3 is TGTGCCAGCAGAAAGACCCAGCGGGACCACCAAGAGACCCAGTACTTC. The complete variable domain, with remaining parts taken from reference TRBV25-1 and TRBJ2-5, reads EADIYQTPRYLVIGTGKKITLECSQTMGHDKMYWYQQDPGMELHLIHYSYGVNSTEKGDLSSESTVSRIRTEHFPLTLESARPSHTSQYLCASRKTQRDHQETQYFGPGTRLLVL.